This is a list of T cell receptor beta chains from one sample in a study of blood T cell repertoires in COVID-19. Libraries were prepared by immunoSEQ multiplex PCR; TCRdb keeps only in-frame clonotypes and omits some of them. The table lists over 50,000 clones, approximately 83% of them singletons. Sample: peripheral blood. These receptors came from a human donor in a cohort sampled during active COVID-19. The CDR3 runs from the conserved cysteine through the conserved F or W. A D gene is named only where the DNA matches it firmly. Clone size is stated in some rows and not others, as once, few, many or a class when expanded.

D gene	V gene	J gene	clone size	CDR3 protein	CDR3 DNA
TRBD2	TRBV19	TRBJ2-3	NA	CASRAGSADTQYF	TGTGCCAGTCGAGCGGGGTCGGCAGATACGCAGTATTTT
NA	TRBV30	TRBJ1-2	NA	CAWRGHPGLTNYGYTF	TGTGCCTGGAGAGGACACCCGGGACTGACCAACTATGGCTACACCTTC
TRBD2	TRBV11-2	TRBJ2-1	once	CASSSGLGYYNEQFF	TGTGCCAGCAGCTCGGGACTAGGCTACTACAATGAGCAGTTCTTC
TRBD2	TRBV6-1	TRBJ2-2	NA	CASSEALLAGAGELFF	TGTGCCAGCAGTGAAGCGCTCCTAGCGGGAGCCGGGGAGCTGTTTTTT
TRBD2	TRBV27	TRBJ2-1	NA	CASRLAGFTYNEQFF	TGTGCCAGCAGACTAGCGGGATTCACCTACAATGAGCAGTTCTTC
TRBD2	TRBV15	TRBJ2-1	NA	CATSMSLPREGNEQFF	TGTGCCACCAGCATGTCCTTGCCCCGGGAGGGCAATGAGCAGTTCTTC
TRBD1	TRBV28	TRBJ1-1	NA	CASSFLGDRGRWNTEAFF	TGTGCCAGCAGTTTCCTGGGGGACAGGGGGCGATGGAACACTGAAGCTTTCTTT
TRBD1	TRBV4-1	TRBJ1-5	medium-sized	CASSETGSNQPQHF	TGCGCCAGCAGCGAGACAGGGAGTAATCAGCCCCAGCATTTT
TRBD1	TRBV19	TRBJ2-7	NA	CASRKKQGSSSYEQYF	TGTGCCAGTAGGAAGAAACAGGGGAGTAGCTCCTACGAGCAGTACTTC
NA	TRBV6-5	TRBJ1-3	NA	CASSYSRAAGNTIYF	TGTGCCAGCAGTTACTCGAGGGCAGCTGGAAACACCATATATTTT
NA	TRBV5-5	TRBJ1-6	NA	CASSPDGQYNSPLHF	TGTGCCAGCAGCCCGGATGGACAGTATAATTCACCCCTCCACTTT
TRBD1	TRBV28	TRBJ2-7	NA	CASRPRDRGWGHYEQYF	TGTGCCAGCAGGCCCCGGGACAGGGGATGGGGCCACTACGAGCAGTACTTC
NA	TRBV10-2	TRBJ2-7	few	CASSALSYEQYF	TGCGCCAGCAGTGCCCTCTCCTACGAGCAGTACTTC
TRBD2	TRBV7-2	TRBJ2-7	NA	CASSPGTSGNSYEQYF	TGTGCCAGCAGCCCAGGGACTAGCGGGAACTCCTACGAGCAGTACTTC
TRBD1	TRBV12-5	TRBJ2-5	NA	CASGLVLNQGVRETQYF	TGTGCTAGTGGTTTGGTACTGAACCAGGGGGTACGTGAGACCCAGTACTTC
TRBD1	TRBV7-2	TRBJ1-2	NA	CASSLQGGVGYYGYTF	TGTGCCAGCAGCCTACAGGGGGGGGTGGGTTACTATGGCTACACCTTC
TRBD1	TRBV3-1/TRBV3-2	TRBJ1-1	few	CASSPYTGGAHEAFF	TGTGCCAGCAGCCCTTACACAGGGGGCGCCCATGAAGCTTTCTTT
NA	TRBV7-6	TRBJ2-7	NA	CASSLDPQFGYEQYF	TGTGCCAGCAGCTTAGATCCACAGTTTGGGTACGAGCAGTACTTC
TRBD2	TRBV19	TRBJ2-5	NA	CASSRLAGDETQYF	TGTGCCAGTAGTAGACTAGCGGGAGACGAGACCCAGTACTTC
TRBD2	TRBV19	TRBJ2-3	NA	CASSLRLAVTDTQYF	TGTGCCAGTAGTCTCCGACTAGCTGTCACAGATACGCAGTATTTT
TRBD2	TRBV7-9	TRBJ2-5	NA	CASSLVAGAETQYF	TGTGCCAGCAGCTTAGTGGCGGGAGCTGAGACCCAGTACTTC
TRBD1	TRBV12-3/TRBV12-4	TRBJ2-1	NA	CASSRGTGGKQFF	TGTGCCAGCAGCCGCGGGACAGGGGGGAAGCAGTTCTTC
NA	TRBV5-8	TRBJ2-6	NA	CASSLLLFVSSGANVLTF	TGTGCCAGCAGCTTGCTTTTATTCGTGAGCTCTGGGGCCAACGTCCTGACTTTC
NA	TRBV2	TRBJ2-2	NA	CASSERRKNTGELFF	TGTGCCAGCAGTGAAAGGAGGAAGAACACCGGGGAGCTGTTTTTT
TRBD2	TRBV5-1	TRBJ2-3	NA	CASSLVGLAGATDTQYF	TGCGCCAGCAGCTTGGTTGGACTAGCGGGAGCCACAGATACGCAGTATTTT
NA	TRBV19	TRBJ1-5	NA	CASSIRTATQPQHF	TGTGCCAGTAGTATTAGGACAGCTACTCAGCCCCAGCATTTT
TRBD2	TRBV6-2/TRBV6-3	TRBJ2-7	NA	CASSLKSGRIYEQYF	TGTGCCAGCAGCCTAAAGAGCGGGAGGATCTACGAGCAGTACTTC
NA	TRBV28	TRBJ1-2	NA	CASKTRGPQGGYTF	TGTGCCAGCAAAACCAGGGGACCTCAGGGCGGCTACACCTTC
NA	TRBV12-3/TRBV12-4	TRBJ2-7	NA	CASSRRSLYEQYF	TGTGCCAGCAGTCGTAGGAGCCTCTACGAGCAGTACTTC
NA	TRBV10-1	TRBJ1-5	few	CASSEGLWQPQHF	TGCGCCAGCAGTGAGGGGCTATGGCAGCCCCAGCATTTT
NA	TRBV6-2/TRBV6-3	TRBJ2-1	NA	CASSSLQGSSYNEQFF	TGTGCCAGCAGTTCCCTTCAGGGGAGCTCCTACAATGAGCAGTTCTTC
TRBD2	TRBV28	TRBJ2-7	NA	CASGGGPVYEQYF	TGTGCCAGTGGGGGAGGGCCTGTTTACGAGCAGTACTTC
TRBD1	TRBV5-5	TRBJ2-7	once	CASSLNRGYGSTEQYF	TGTGCCAGCAGCTTGAACAGGGGGTACGGATCCACCGAGCAGTACTTC
NA	TRBV7-2	TRBJ2-1	NA	CASRPGLAYNEQFF	TGTGCCAGCAGACCCGGACTGGCCTACAATGAGCAGTTCTTC
TRBD2	TRBV19	TRBJ2-2	NA	CASSLSGGTGELFF	TGTGCCAGTAGTCTGAGCGGGGGGACCGGGGAGCTGTTTTTT
NA	TRBV29-1	TRBJ2-7	once	CSVALTFSYEQYF	TGCAGCGTTGCGCTGACATTTTCCTACGAGCAGTACTTC
NA	TRBV6-6	TRBJ2-3	NA	CASTSGSPSTDTQYF	TGTGCCAGCACCTCGGGGAGTCCAAGCACAGATACGCAGTATTTT
NA	TRBV28	TRBJ2-7	NA	CASSSPGYEQYF	TGTGCCAGCAGTTCGCCAGGGTACGAGCAGTACTTC
NA	TRBV7-9	TRBJ1-1	NA	CASSLAGKNTEAFF	TGTGCCAGCAGCTTGGCAGGAAAGAACACTGAAGCTTTCTTT
TRBD1	TRBV28	TRBJ1-5	NA	CASSLSGTGVSNQPQHF	TGTGCCAGCAGTCTTTCCGGGACAGGGGTCAGCAATCAGCCCCAGCATTTT
NA	TRBV3-1/TRBV3-2	TRBJ2-3	once	CASSPSAETQYF	TGTGCCAGCAGCCCCAGCGCGGAGACGCAGTATTTT
TRBD2	TRBV5-4	TRBJ2-1	NA	CASSLVASGRGNEQFF	TGTGCCAGCAGCTTGGTGGCGAGCGGGAGAGGTAATGAGCAGTTCTTC
TRBD1	TRBV5-4	TRBJ2-1	NA	CASSFGGQGPNEQFF	TGTGCCAGCAGCTTCGGGGGACAGGGCCCCAATGAGCAGTTCTTC
NA	TRBV5-1	TRBJ2-7	once	CASSLAAGPLYEQYF	TGCGCCAGCAGCTTGGCTGCAGGGCCCCTCTACGAGCAGTACTTC
TRBD2	TRBV27	TRBJ2-1	once	CASSSSSGNEQFF	TGTGCCAGCAGTTCCTCTAGCGGCAATGAGCAGTTCTTC
TRBD1	TRBV7-9	TRBJ2-2	NA	CARRGQGNTGELFF	TGTGCCAGACGAGGACAGGGGAACACCGGGGAGCTGTTTTTT
TRBD1	TRBV4-1	TRBJ2-6	NA	CASSPQGQGAGANVLTF	TGCGCCAGCAGCCCCCAGGGACAGGGAGCTGGGGCCAACGTCCTGACTTTC
TRBD1	TRBV28	TRBJ2-7	NA	CATGTDYEQYF	TGTGCCACTGGGACAGACTACGAGCAGTACTTC
NA	TRBV7-3	TRBJ2-2	NA	CASSLEGVGTGELFF	TGTGCCAGCAGCTTAGAGGGTGTAGGGACCGGGGAGCTGTTTTTT
TRBD2	TRBV4-2	TRBJ2-7	NA	CASSQGTSGNEQYF	TGTGCCAGCAGCCAAGGAACTAGCGGGAACGAGCAGTACTTC
TRBD2	TRBV5-1	TRBJ2-1	NA	CASSLNPSGLSYNEQFF	TGCGCCAGCAGCTTAAACCCTAGCGGTCTCTCCTACAATGAGCAGTTCTTC
TRBD1	TRBV2	TRBJ1-2	NA	CASSQTGGYYGYTF	TGTGCCAGCAGTCAGACAGGGGGCTACTATGGCTACACCTTC
TRBD1	TRBV7-2	TRBJ1-1	few	CASSLPGQGRTEAFF	TGTGCCAGCAGCTTACCGGGACAGGGGAGGACTGAAGCTTTCTTT
TRBD1	TRBV19	TRBJ2-6	once	CASSIVGTGGRAGANVLTF	TGTGCCAGTAGTATAGTTGGGACAGGGGGCAGGGCTGGGGCCAACGTCCTGACTTTC
TRBD1	TRBV5-1	TRBJ2-2	NA	CASSLARDRPTGELFF	TGCGCCAGCAGCTTGGCGAGGGACAGGCCCACCGGGGAGCTGTTTTTT
TRBD2	TRBV10-2	TRBJ2-2	NA	CASTAGANTGELFF	TGCGCCAGCACGGCGGGGGCGAACACCGGGGAGCTGTTTTTT
NA	TRBV28	TRBJ1-1	NA	CASTSGGRATEAFF	TGTGCCAGCACATCGGGGGGAAGGGCCACTGAAGCTTTCTTT